The clone carrying this T cell receptor beta chain was picked up a small number of times. Its antigen is not known. These data originate in a study of CD8+ T cells in alopecia areata. The wider study: The drug, tofacitinib, lasted 6 to 18 months, followed by 6 months off drug. Study conclusions and caveats: Among the 100 top clones, expanded CD8+ clones, like scalp clonality, were significantly decreased by tofacitinib.

The sample's treatment: oral pan-JAK inhibitor, 5-10 mg twice daily. The length of the CDR3 is 13 residues. The trim removed 6 bases at V and 7 bases at J, leaving 9 bases unmatched. Germline V CDR1 and CDR2: SGDLS, YYNGEE. Sequencing templates came from extracted RNA that was reverse transcribed into cDNA. Libraries were prepared by immunoSEQ multiplex PCR; TCRdb keeps only in-frame clonotypes and omits some of them. The sample lists more than 95,000 clones; approximately 52% were seen once. Source: CD8+ T cells sorted from blood, taken at week 4, from a patient treated with tofacitinib. This chain connects TRBV9 to TRBJ1-2, with 7 bases lining up with TRBD1. This TCR came from a human donor with alopecia areata. CDR3: CASNRQGVSGYTF. The CDR3 coding sequence is TGTGCCAGCAACCGACAGGGCGTTTCTGGCTACACCTTC.